This is a list of T cell receptor beta chains from one sample in a study of cytomegalovirus exposure and HLA in healthy donors. TCRdb keeps only in-frame clones here, not all; method: immunoSEQ multiplex PCR. The table has about 130,000 clones, 75% to 90% seen once. Material for sequencing was PBMCs. These receptors were obtained from a middle-aged woman in good health and CMV-seropositive. CDR3s include the opening cysteine and the closing phenylalanine or tryptophan. The D gene is left open where the match is weak. Rows give clone size only sometimes, using once, few, many, or a class for an expanded clone.

v_call: TRBV9
d_call: .
clone_size: .
j_call: TRBJ1-3
cdr3_aa: CASSFGHSGNTIYF
cdr3_nt: TGTGCCAGCAGCTTCGGACACTCTGGAAACACCATATATTTT

v_call: TRBV4-3
d_call: TRBD2
clone_size: once
j_call: TRBJ2-7
cdr3_aa: CASSQDLSPSGYYEQYF
cdr3_nt: TGCGCCAGCAGCCAAGATCTCTCGCCTAGCGGGTACTACGAGCAGTACTTC

v_call: TRBV6-5
d_call: .
clone_size: .
j_call: TRBJ1-2
cdr3_aa: CASSDVGAGYTF
cdr3_nt: TGTGCCAGCAGTGACGTGGGGGCTGGCTACACCTTC

v_call: TRBV21-1
d_call: .
clone_size: .
j_call: TRBJ1-5
cdr3_aa: CATEGGGQPQHF
cdr3_nt: TGTGCCACCGAAGGGGGCGGTCAGCCCCAGCATTTT

v_call: TRBV19
d_call: TRBD1
clone_size: once
j_call: TRBJ1-1
cdr3_aa: CASRTGFTEAFF
cdr3_nt: TGTGCCAGCAGGACAGGGTTCACTGAAGCTTTCTTT

v_call: TRBV18
d_call: TRBD1
clone_size: .
j_call: TRBJ2-7
cdr3_aa: CASSVPGQVSYEQYF
cdr3_nt: TGTGCCAGCTCAGTTCCGGGACAGGTGAGCTACGAGCAGTACTTC

v_call: TRBV7-3
d_call: .
clone_size: .
j_call: TRBJ2-3
cdr3_aa: CASSFIGGGATDTQYF
cdr3_nt: TGTGCCAGCAGCTTCATTGGTGGGGGGGCCACAGATACGCAGTATTTT

v_call: TRBV29-1
d_call: .
clone_size: .
j_call: TRBJ2-7
cdr3_aa: CSVEGVSGGEQYF
cdr3_nt: TGCAGCGTTGAGGGAGTTTCGGGTGGCGAGCAGTACTTC

v_call: TRBV21-1
d_call: .
clone_size: .
j_call: TRBJ1-2
cdr3_aa: CASSNGRDRRGYGYTF
cdr3_nt: TGTGCCAGCAGCAATGGCCGGGACAGGAGAGGCTATGGCTACACCTTC

v_call: TRBV19
d_call: .
clone_size: .
j_call: TRBJ1-5
cdr3_aa: CASSPAGAQGQPQHF
cdr3_nt: TGTGCCAGTAGTCCCGCGGGGGCTCAGGGTCAGCCCCAGCATTTT

v_call: TRBV30
d_call: TRBD1
clone_size: .
j_call: TRBJ1-1
cdr3_aa: CAWMTGAGNTEAFF
cdr3_nt: TGTGCCTGGATGACAGGGGCCGGGAACACTGAAGCTTTCTTT

v_call: TRBV6-5
d_call: TRBD1
clone_size: .
j_call: TRBJ2-7
cdr3_aa: CATSGGYEQYF
cdr3_nt: TGTGCCACTTCAGGGGGCTACGAGCAGTACTTC

v_call: TRBV7-3
d_call: TRBD2
clone_size: .
j_call: TRBJ2-1
cdr3_aa: CASSFGLAGSGEQFF
cdr3_nt: TGTGCCAGCAGCTTCGGACTAGCGGGGTCGGGGGAGCAGTTCTTC

v_call: TRBV5-4
d_call: .
clone_size: few
j_call: TRBJ1-1
cdr3_aa: CASSFGDTEAFF
cdr3_nt: TGTGCCAGCAGCTTCGGAGACACTGAAGCTTTCTTT

v_call: TRBV5-1
d_call: .
clone_size: .
j_call: TRBJ1-1
cdr3_aa: CASSLGAGEAFF
cdr3_nt: TGCGCCAGCAGCTTGGGGGCTGGTGAAGCTTTCTTT

v_call: TRBV27
d_call: TRBD1
clone_size: .
j_call: TRBJ2-4
cdr3_aa: CASSLISSQGGHIQYF
cdr3_nt: TGTGCCAGCAGTTTAATTTCGTCACAGGGGGGACACATTCAGTACTTC

v_call: TRBV5-6
d_call: .
clone_size: .
j_call: TRBJ1-1
cdr3_aa: CASSLGTGTEAFF
cdr3_nt: TGTGCCAGCAGCTTGGGAACAGGGACTGAAGCTTTCTTT

v_call: TRBV5-4
d_call: TRBD1
clone_size: .
j_call: TRBJ2-7
cdr3_aa: CASSTPGQGLYEQYF
cdr3_nt: TGTGCCAGCAGCACCCCGGGACAGGGACTCTACGAGCAGTACTTC

v_call: TRBV6-1
d_call: .
clone_size: once
j_call: TRBJ2-1
cdr3_aa: CASSDLQRAPYNEQFF
cdr3_nt: TGTGCCAGCAGTGATCTACAGCGGGCCCCTTACAATGAGCAGTTCTTC

v_call: TRBV2
d_call: .
clone_size: few
j_call: TRBJ1-3
cdr3_aa: CASSERGYTIYF
cdr3_nt: TGTGCCAGCAGTGAACGGGGTTACACCATATATTTT

v_call: TRBV5-5
d_call: .
clone_size: .
j_call: TRBJ2-7
cdr3_aa: CASSHPGGHEQYF
cdr3_nt: TGTGCCAGCAGCCATCCAGGGGGGCACGAGCAGTACTTC

v_call: TRBV2
d_call: .
clone_size: .
j_call: TRBJ1-1
cdr3_aa: CASSEARVLSTEAFF
cdr3_nt: TGTGCCAGCAGTGAAGCCAGGGTCTTGAGTACTGAAGCTTTCTTT

v_call: TRBV30
d_call: .
clone_size: .
j_call: TRBJ2-6
cdr3_aa: CAWSLDFGANVLTF
cdr3_nt: TGTGCCTGGAGCTTGGACTTTGGGGCCAACGTCCTGACTTTC

v_call: TRBV2
d_call: TRBD1
clone_size: .
j_call: TRBJ2-2
cdr3_aa: CASSEPGQGATGELFF
cdr3_nt: TGTGCCAGCAGTGAACCCGGACAGGGAGCCACCGGGGAGCTGTTTTTT

v_call: TRBV10-3
d_call: .
clone_size: .
j_call: TRBJ1-1
cdr3_aa: CAITKGHPNTEAFF
cdr3_nt: TGTGCCATCACCAAGGGACACCCGAACACTGAAGCTTTCTTT

v_call: TRBV10-3
d_call: .
clone_size: .
j_call: TRBJ2-3
cdr3_aa: CAISGGPRGDTQYF
cdr3_nt: TGTGCCATCAGCGGGGGACCCCGCGGGGATACGCAGTATTTT

v_call: TRBV30
d_call: .
clone_size: .
j_call: TRBJ1-2
cdr3_aa: CAWIRDTLNYGYTF
cdr3_nt: TGTGCCTGGATCCGGGACACCCTTAACTATGGCTACACCTTC

v_call: TRBV5-5
d_call: TRBD2
clone_size: .
j_call: TRBJ2-3
cdr3_aa: CASSLWPSGAVDTQYF
cdr3_nt: TGTGCCAGCAGCTTATGGCCTAGCGGGGCGGTAGATACGCAGTATTTT

v_call: TRBV27
d_call: .
clone_size: once
j_call: TRBJ2-1
cdr3_aa: CASRKRTDLTGQIYNEQFF
cdr3_nt: TGTGCCAGCAGGAAACGGACGGACTTAACGGGACAAATCTACAATGAGCAGTTCTTC

v_call: TRBV6-1
d_call: .
clone_size: .
j_call: TRBJ2-7
cdr3_aa: CASSNREGVYEQYF
cdr3_nt: TGTGCCAGCAGTAACAGGGAGGGCGTCTACGAGCAGTACTTC

v_call: TRBV4-1
d_call: TRBD2
clone_size: .
j_call: TRBJ2-4
cdr3_aa: CASSQLAGGLAKNIQYF
cdr3_nt: TGCGCCAGCAGCCAACTAGCGGGGGGCCTAGCCAAAAACATTCAGTACTTC

v_call: TRBV7-9
d_call: TRBD1
clone_size: .
j_call: TRBJ1-1
cdr3_aa: CSSSLASGTGNTEAFF
cdr3_nt: TGTTCCAGCAGCTTAGCCTCCGGGACAGGGAACACTGAAGCTTTCTTT

v_call: TRBV30
d_call: TRBD1
clone_size: .
j_call: TRBJ2-7
cdr3_aa: CAWGPGQGAYEQYF
cdr3_nt: TGTGCCTGGGGTCCGGGACAGGGGGCGTACGAGCAGTACTTC

v_call: TRBV5-6
d_call: .
clone_size: .
j_call: TRBJ2-3
cdr3_aa: CASSSRRADTQYF
cdr3_nt: TGTGCCAGCAGCTCCCGGAGAGCAGATACGCAGTATTTT

v_call: TRBV9
d_call: TRBD1
clone_size: .
j_call: TRBJ1-4
cdr3_aa: CASSARDSNEKLFF
cdr3_nt: TGTGCCAGCAGCGCCCGGGACAGTAATGAAAAACTGTTTTTT

v_call: TRBV11-2
d_call: TRBD1
clone_size: .
j_call: TRBJ1-2
cdr3_aa: CASSSTRQGHGYIF
cdr3_nt: TGTGCCAGCAGCTCTACCCGACAGGGTCACGGCTACATCTTC

v_call: TRBV6-5
d_call: .
clone_size: .
j_call: TRBJ2-7
cdr3_aa: CASSPRVGGANEQYF
cdr3_nt: TGTGCCAGCAGCCCACGCGTGGGGGGGGCGAACGAGCAGTACTTC

v_call: TRBV4-1
d_call: .
clone_size: once
j_call: TRBJ1-3
cdr3_aa: CASSQVQGLGNTIYF
cdr3_nt: TGCGCCAGCAGCCAAGTTCAAGGACTTGGAAACACCATATATTTT

v_call: TRBV13
d_call: TRBD1
clone_size: .
j_call: TRBJ2-1
cdr3_aa: CASSLPGTGVYNEQFF
cdr3_nt: TGTGCCAGCAGCCTCCCCGGGACAGGGGTCTACAATGAGCAGTTCTTC

v_call: TRBV4-2
d_call: .
clone_size: .
j_call: TRBJ2-7
cdr3_aa: CASSQGLRDRSYEQYF
cdr3_nt: TGTGCCAGCAGCCAAGGGTTGCGGGACAGATCCTACGAGCAGTACTTC

v_call: TRBV5-4
d_call: .
clone_size: once
j_call: TRBJ1-5
cdr3_aa: CASSSQGSYQPQHF
cdr3_nt: TGTGCCAGCAGTTCCCAGGGTTCATATCAGCCCCAGCATTTT

v_call: TRBV6-5
d_call: .
clone_size: .
j_call: TRBJ1-4
cdr3_aa: CASSYSSRAREKLFF
cdr3_nt: TGTGCCAGCAGTTACTCGAGCAGGGCCCGGGAAAAACTGTTTTTT

v_call: TRBV11-2
d_call: .
clone_size: .
j_call: TRBJ2-3
cdr3_aa: CASSLDDWAVTDTQYF
cdr3_nt: TGTGCCAGCAGCTTAGATGATTGGGCAGTGACAGATACGCAGTATTTT

v_call: TRBV27
d_call: TRBD1
clone_size: few
j_call: TRBJ1-2
cdr3_aa: CASSPSPVTGPSDGYTF
cdr3_nt: TGTGCCAGCAGCCCTTCGCCTGTGACAGGGCCTTCGGATGGCTACACCTTC

v_call: TRBV4-1
d_call: .
clone_size: .
j_call: TRBJ1-1
cdr3_aa: CASRGGRRTEAFF
cdr3_nt: TGCGCCAGCAGGGGGGGGCGGAGAACTGAAGCTTTCTTT

v_call: TRBV7-8
d_call: .
clone_size: few
j_call: TRBJ2-2
cdr3_aa: CASSFLVWPGELFF
cdr3_nt: TGTGCCAGCAGCTTCCTAGTATGGCCCGGGGAGCTGTTTTTT

v_call: TRBV5-4
d_call: TRBD1
clone_size: .
j_call: TRBJ1-6
cdr3_aa: CASSSGSGTVNSPLHF
cdr3_nt: TGTGCCAGCAGCTCGGGTTCCGGGACAGTCAATTCACCCCTCCACTTT

v_call: TRBV7-9
d_call: .
clone_size: .
j_call: TRBJ2-7
cdr3_aa: CASTPRGRTYEQYF
cdr3_nt: TGTGCCAGCACCCCCCGAGGGCGAACCTACGAGCAGTACTTC

v_call: TRBV9
d_call: .
clone_size: .
j_call: TRBJ1-4
cdr3_aa: CASIRQVRKLFF
cdr3_nt: TGTGCCAGCATCCGACAAGTACGGAAACTGTTTTTT

v_call: TRBV11-1
d_call: .
clone_size: .
j_call: TRBJ1-1
cdr3_aa: CASSLSKTSRTEAFF
cdr3_nt: TGTGCCAGCAGCTTAAGCAAGACTTCCCGGACTGAAGCTTTCTTT

v_call: TRBV28
d_call: TRBD1
clone_size: .
j_call: TRBJ1-1
cdr3_aa: CASVVQGDSGPTEAFF
cdr3_nt: TGTGCCAGCGTTGTTCAGGGGGACTCGGGGCCCACTGAAGCTTTCTTT

v_call: TRBV7-2
d_call: TRBD2
clone_size: .
j_call: TRBJ2-3
cdr3_aa: CASSLELSGTDTQYF
cdr3_nt: TGTGCCAGCAGCTTAGAGCTTAGCGGGACAGATACGCAGTATTTT

v_call: TRBV28
d_call: .
clone_size: few
j_call: TRBJ2-7
cdr3_aa: CASRLSGVGSSYEQYF
cdr3_nt: TGTGCCAGCAGATTGAGCGGCGTTGGGAGCTCCTACGAGCAGTACTTC

v_call: TRBV19
d_call: TRBD2
clone_size: few
j_call: TRBJ2-1
cdr3_aa: CASSIDLSGGEQFF
cdr3_nt: TGTGCCAGTAGTATAGATCTATCGGGGGGTGAGCAGTTCTTC

v_call: TRBV5-6
d_call: TRBD2
clone_size: .
j_call: TRBJ2-2
cdr3_aa: CASSLELAGGRGTGELFF
cdr3_nt: TGTGCCAGCAGCTTGGAACTAGCGGGGGGGCGGGGCACCGGGGAGCTGTTTTTT

v_call: TRBV9
d_call: .
clone_size: .
j_call: TRBJ2-2
cdr3_aa: CASSLTGSGELFF
cdr3_nt: TGTGCCAGCAGCCTTACAGGGTCCGGGGAGCTGTTTTTT

v_call: TRBV6-1
d_call: TRBD1
clone_size: .
j_call: TRBJ1-2
cdr3_aa: CASRPGQINYGYTF
cdr3_nt: TGTGCCAGCAGGCCGGGACAGATTAACTATGGCTACACCTTC

v_call: TRBV18
d_call: TRBD2
clone_size: .
j_call: TRBJ2-1
cdr3_aa: CASSGTSGEQFF
cdr3_nt: TGTGCCAGCTCCGGGACTAGCGGTGAGCAGTTCTTC